These T cell receptor beta chains were read from a single sample in a study of identical twins. TCRdb fed the 5' RACE reads into MiXCR, producing one record per CDR3 protein. The sample shows 470,000 or so distinct CDR3 sequences, about 24% of them seen only once. This same sample was also taken into another study, of T cells expressing NK-cell markers.

The sequenced sample consisted of CD4+ T cells sorted from blood. The receptors originated from a woman aged 18-35 years in good health. The CDR3 runs from the conserved cysteine through the conserved F or W. A D gene is named only where the DNA matches it firmly. Expanded clones are given a class, and other clones once, few, many or no size at all.

V	D	J	size	CDR3	DNA
TRBV27	NA	TRBJ2-5	NA	CASSFRDNQETQYF	TGTGCCAGCAGTTTTAGGGACAATCAAGAGACCCAGTACTTC
TRBV20-1	NA	TRBJ2-5	NA	CSAPQGAGETQYF	TGCAGTGCTCCGCAAGGGGCTGGAGAGACCCAGTACTTC
TRBV20-1	NA	TRBJ1-6	NA	CSGVGGVDNSPLHF	TGCAGTGGGGTTGGGGGGGTCGATAATTCACCCCTCCACTTT
TRBV6-5	TRBD2	TRBJ2-1	few	CASSYSSGGYGEQFF	TGTGCCAGCAGTTACTCGAGCGGGGGGTACGGTGAGCAGTTCTTC
TRBV20-1	TRBD1	TRBJ2-7	few	CSATSRDRGSYEQYF	TGCAGTGCTACCTCCCGGGACAGGGGATCCTACGAGCAGTACTTC
TRBV7-9	NA	TRBJ1-2	NA	CASSLGPGLANYGYTF	TGTGCCAGCAGCTTAGGCCCAGGGCTAGCTAACTATGGCTACACCTTC
TRBV18	TRBD1	TRBJ1-1	few	CASSDARGTEAFF	TGTGCCAGCTCTGACGCCAGGGGGACTGAAGCTTTCTTT
TRBV9	NA	TRBJ1-6	few	CASSVGGGSDSPLHF	TGTGCCAGCAGCGTAGGGGGGGGCAGTGATTCACCCCTCCACTTT
TRBV12-3/TRBV12-4	NA	TRBJ2-2	many	CASSLWRAYTGELFF	TGTGCCAGCAGCCTCTGGCGGGCATACACCGGGGAGCTGTTTTTT
TRBV7-6	TRBD2	TRBJ2-3	NA	CASSLSPRPVGGRADTQYF	TGTGCCAGCAGCTTATCCCCCCGGCCAGTTGGCGGGAGGGCAGATACGCAGTATTTT
TRBV6-5	NA	TRBJ2-1	few	CASSYGSGTTRFF	TGTGCCAGCAGTTACGGTTCGGGCACCACGCGGTTCTTC
TRBV7-9	NA	TRBJ2-1	few	CASSPLTNEQFF	TGTGCCAGCAGCCCGCTCACCAATGAGCAGTTCTTC
TRBV6-1	TRBD1	TRBJ2-1	NA	CASTRTGLSYNEQFF	TGTGCCAGCACTAGGACAGGACTTTCCTACAATGAGCAGTTCTTC
TRBV7-9	NA	TRBJ1-2	NA	CASSLKGIATGYTF	TGTGCCAGCAGCTTGAAGGGGATCGCGACGGGCTACACCTTC
TRBV7-8	NA	TRBJ1-6	NA	CASSPVFSHLHF	TGTGCCAGCAGCCCCGTCTTCTCTCACCTCCACTTT
TRBV7-9	NA	TRBJ1-4	NA	CASNRGSNEKLFF	TGTGCCAGCAATCGGGGTTCTAATGAAAAACTGTTTTTT
TRBV20-1	TRBD1	TRBJ2-7	NA	CSARYPTGGNYEQYF	TGCAGTGCTAGATACCCTACAGGGGGAAACTACGAGCAGTACTTC
TRBV5-1	NA	TRBJ2-7	NA	CASSSWTESYEQYF	TGCGCCAGCAGCTCCTGGACAGAGTCCTACGAGCAGTACTTC
TRBV12-3/TRBV12-4	NA	TRBJ1-2	many	CASSLSWTDGYTF	TGTGCCAGCAGTTTGAGTTGGACGGATGGCTACACCTTC